This is a list of T cell receptor beta chains from one sample in a study of blood T cell repertoires in COVID-19. TCRdb's table, derived via immunoSEQ multiplex PCR, lists solely in-frame clones and lacks some. Among fewer than 250,000 clones listed, around 81% were seen once. The specimen sequenced was PBMCs or T cells enriched from blood (not recorded which). The receptor source for this set is a woman in her forties or fifties with acute COVID-19. The CDR3 runs from the conserved cysteine through the conserved F or W. Fields, in order: J gene, D gene, clone size, V gene, CDR3 DNA, CDR3 protein. The D gene is left open where the match is weak. Part of the rows lack a size; the others show once, few, many or a class for expanded clones.

J: TRBJ2-3
D: .
size: .
V: TRBV2
DNA: TGTGCCGGACGGGGTAGCACAGATACGCAGTATTTT
CDR3: CAGRGSTDTQYF

J: TRBJ2-3
D: .
size: .
V: TRBV6-5
DNA: TGTGCCAGTAGGCCAGGGGGCACAGATACGCAGTATTTT
CDR3: CASRPGGTDTQYF

J: TRBJ1-1
D: .
size: few
V: TRBV9
DNA: TGTGCCAGCAGCGAGGCGTTGGGGGCCGAAGGAACTGAAGCTTTCTTT
CDR3: CASSEALGAEGTEAFF

J: TRBJ1-5
D: TRBD1
size: .
V: TRBV18
DNA: TGTGCCAGCTCACCAAGAGGACAGGACCTTTCCGGGAGCAATCAGCCCCAGCATTTT
CDR3: CASSPRGQDLSGSNQPQHF

J: TRBJ1-1
D: .
size: .
V: TRBV7-2
DNA: TGTGCCACCACGGCAGGGAACACTGAAGCTTTCTTT
CDR3: CATTAGNTEAFF

J: TRBJ2-2
D: TRBD2
size: .
V: TRBV11-2
DNA: TGTGCCAGCAGCTTAGATTGGGACTGGCGGGAGGTAGATACCGGGGAGCTGTTTTTT
CDR3: CASSLDWDWREVDTGELFF

J: TRBJ2-1
D: .
size: few
V: TRBV7-9
DNA: TGTGCCAGCCGGGGGAGAACAGTTTTTTACTACAATGAGCAGTTCTTC
CDR3: CASRGRTVFYYNEQFF

J: TRBJ2-7
D: TRBD1
size: .
V: TRBV18
DNA: TGTGCCAGCTCACTCAGCCGGGACAGGGGACCGAACTACGAGCAGTACTTC
CDR3: CASSLSRDRGPNYEQYF

J: TRBJ2-1
D: TRBD1
size: .
V: TRBV3-1/TRBV3-2
DNA: TGTGCCAGCAGCCAACCGGGACAGAACAATGAGCAGTTCTTC
CDR3: CASSQPGQNNEQFF

J: TRBJ1-4
D: .
size: .
V: TRBV5-4
DNA: TGTGCCAGCAGCACGGGGGTCCACGAAAAACTGTTTTTT
CDR3: CASSTGVHEKLFF

J: TRBJ2-7
D: TRBD2
size: few
V: TRBV4-3
DNA: TGCGCCAGCAGCCTAGGACTAGAACCCGGAGAGCAGTACTTC
CDR3: CASSLGLEPGEQYF

J: TRBJ1-5
D: TRBD1
size: .
V: TRBV7-8
DNA: TGTGCCAGCAGCTTGGACTGGACAGGGGGCGAACAGCCCCAGCATTTT
CDR3: CASSLDWTGGEQPQHF

J: TRBJ1-3
D: .
size: .
V: TRBV12-5
DNA: TGTGCTAGTGGTTTGAGCCGGTCCTCTGGAAACACCATATATTTT
CDR3: CASGLSRSSGNTIYF

J: TRBJ2-1
D: TRBD2
size: few
V: TRBV18
DNA: TGTGCCAGCTCACCGTCTAGCGGGGTGTCCTACAATGAGCAGTTCTTC
CDR3: CASSPSSGVSYNEQFF

J: TRBJ2-5
D: .
size: few
V: TRBV9
DNA: TGTGCCAGCAGCGTAGAAGTTTGGCAGCAAGAGACCCAGTACTTC
CDR3: CASSVEVWQQETQYF

J: TRBJ1-1
D: .
size: .
V: TRBV5-1
DNA: TGCGCCAGCAGCGGGAACAGGGTAGGGACTGAAGCTTTCTTT
CDR3: CASSGNRVGTEAFF

J: TRBJ1-2
D: TRBD1
size: .
V: TRBV19
DNA: TGTGCCAGTGGTTACTCCCCAGGGGGCGTATATGGCTACACCTTC
CDR3: CASGYSPGGVYGYTF

J: TRBJ2-1
D: TRBD1
size: .
V: TRBV7-9
DNA: TGTGCCAGCAGCTCGACAGGGGGAGGCTACAATGAGCAGTTCTTC
CDR3: CASSSTGGGYNEQFF

J: TRBJ2-7
D: TRBD2
size: .
V: TRBV25-1
DNA: TGTGCCAGCAGATTCGGAGCGGGAGGTCTCGAGCAGTACTTC
CDR3: CASRFGAGGLEQYF

J: TRBJ1-2
D: .
size: .
V: TRBV18
DNA: TGTGCCAGCTCACCGAGGACAGAGAATTATGGCTACACCTTC
CDR3: CASSPRTENYGYTF

J: TRBJ2-2
D: TRBD1
size: .
V: TRBV5-8
DNA: TGTGCCAGCAGCCCCGGGACAGGGATGACCGGGGAGCTGTTTTTT
CDR3: CASSPGTGMTGELFF

J: TRBJ2-5
D: TRBD2
size: once
V: TRBV27
DNA: TGTGCCAGCAGTCCTCAAACGGCACGAGGGCGGGGGGACCAAGAGACCCAGTACTTC
CDR3: CASSPQTARGRGDQETQYF

J: TRBJ2-5
D: .
size: .
V: TRBV9
DNA: TGTGCCAGCAGCGTGGGAGGGGGGCCACTCACTAAGCAGGGGACCCAGTACTTC
CDR3: CASSVGGGPLTKQGTQYF

J: TRBJ1-1
D: .
size: .
V: TRBV14
DNA: TGTGCCAGCAGCCCTATTAAGAGAACAGGGTTGACTGAAGCTTTCTTT
CDR3: CASSPIKRTGLTEAFF

J: TRBJ1-2
D: TRBD1
size: .
V: TRBV7-6
DNA: TGTGCCAGCAGCCCGCCGGCAGGGGGCCCCTATGGCTACACCTTC
CDR3: CASSPPAGGPYGYTF

J: TRBJ1-2
D: TRBD1
size: .
V: TRBV28
DNA: TGTGCCAGCAGGCCGGCAGGGGGAAACTATGGCTACACCTTC
CDR3: CASRPAGGNYGYTF

J: TRBJ2-6
D: TRBD1
size: .
V: TRBV5-1
DNA: TGCGCCAGCAGCTTGGGACAGGGGGGCTCTGGGGCCAACGTCCTGACTTTC
CDR3: CASSLGQGGSGANVLTF

J: TRBJ1-2
D: .
size: .
V: TRBV30
DNA: TGTGCCTGGAGCGCACTTAAGGGCTACACCTTC
CDR3: CAWSALKGYTF

J: TRBJ2-5
D: TRBD2
size: .
V: TRBV11-1
DNA: TGTGCCAGCAGCTTAGATAGCGGGGACCAAGAGACCCAGTACTTC
CDR3: CASSLDSGDQETQYF

J: TRBJ2-7
D: TRBD2
size: few
V: TRBV5-1
DNA: TGCGCCAGCAGCTCCGGACTAGCGGGAGGTTTCAGAGACGAGCAGTACTTC
CDR3: CASSSGLAGGFRDEQYF

J: TRBJ1-2
D: TRBD1
size: .
V: TRBV19
DNA: TGTGCCAGTAGTCCAGACAGGGACTATGGCTACACCTTC
CDR3: CASSPDRDYGYTF

J: TRBJ1-2
D: TRBD1
size: .
V: TRBV5-1
DNA: TGCGCCAGCAGCTTCGGACAGGACTATGGCTACACCTTC
CDR3: CASSFGQDYGYTF

J: TRBJ1-4
D: .
size: .
V: TRBV11-2
DNA: TGTGCCAGCAGCTTAGCACTGTATAATGAAAAACTGTTTTTT
CDR3: CASSLALYNEKLFF

J: TRBJ1-1
D: .
size: few
V: TRBV6-2/TRBV6-3
DNA: TGTGCCAGCAGCCCGGGACACCTGGGGACTGAAGCTTTCTTT
CDR3: CASSPGHLGTEAFF

J: TRBJ1-2
D: .
size: few
V: TRBV28
DNA: TGTGCCAGCAGTTCCCCCCTTGGGGACTACTATGGCTACACCTTC
CDR3: CASSSPLGDYYGYTF

J: TRBJ1-1
D: TRBD1
size: few
V: TRBV27
DNA: TGTGCCAGCAGACAGGGGGCGTCGACTGAAGCTTTCTTT
CDR3: CASRQGASTEAFF

J: TRBJ2-2
D: TRBD2
size: .
V: TRBV18
DNA: TGTGCCAGCTCACCACCTGGACTAGCGGGTGCGAACACCGGGGAGCTGTTTTTT
CDR3: CASSPPGLAGANTGELFF

J: TRBJ2-2
D: TRBD2
size: .
V: TRBV10-2
DNA: TGCGCCAGCAGGACGGGGGGAAACACCGGGGAGCTGTTTTTT
CDR3: CASRTGGNTGELFF

J: TRBJ1-5
D: .
size: .
V: TRBV5-5
DNA: TGTGCCAGCAGCTTGGGGGGGGGCCCAAGGCAATATAGCAATCAGCCCCAGCATTTT
CDR3: CASSLGGGPRQYSNQPQHF

J: TRBJ1-5
D: TRBD1
size: .
V: TRBV28
DNA: TGTGCCAGCAGTTCCGGGACAGGGATTAGCAATCAGCCCCAGCATTTT
CDR3: CASSSGTGISNQPQHF

J: TRBJ1-1
D: .
size: .
V: TRBV6-2/TRBV6-3
DNA: TGTGCCAGCAGTTACCTGGAGTATGAAGCTTTCTTT
CDR3: CASSYLEYEAFF

J: TRBJ1-1
D: .
size: .
V: TRBV10-2
DNA: TGCGCCAGCAGTGAATGGGGGGGTAACACTGAAGCTTTCTTT
CDR3: CASSEWGGNTEAFF

J: TRBJ1-5
D: .
size: few
V: TRBV7-2
DNA: TGTGCCAGCAGCTTAGTCGGGGGTTTGGATAGCAATCAGCCCCAGCATTTT
CDR3: CASSLVGGLDSNQPQHF

J: TRBJ1-6
D: TRBD1
size: .
V: TRBV7-9
DNA: TGTGCCACCGAAAGACAGGGGGAAGGTTCACCCCTCCACTTT
CDR3: CATERQGEGSPLHF

J: TRBJ2-3
D: TRBD1
size: once
V: TRBV5-1
DNA: TGCGCCAGCAGCGTCGACAGGGGCACAGATACGCAGTATTTT
CDR3: CASSVDRGTDTQYF

J: TRBJ2-1
D: TRBD2
size: once
V: TRBV7-9
DNA: TGTGCCAGCAGCTTCCCGGTTCGGGAGGTCCTTAATGAGCAGTTCTTC
CDR3: CASSFPVREVLNEQFF

J: TRBJ1-2
D: .
size: .
V: TRBV6-2/TRBV6-3
DNA: TGTGCCAGCAGTTCTCCTAACTATGGCTACACCTTC
CDR3: CASSSPNYGYTF

J: TRBJ2-5
D: TRBD2
size: few
V: TRBV3-1/TRBV3-2
DNA: TGTGCCAGCAGCCAAGAACCGGGAGGAGGAGAGACCCAGTACTTC
CDR3: CASSQEPGGGETQYF

J: TRBJ1-6
D: .
size: .
V: TRBV28
DNA: TGTGCCAGCAGTTTAGGGGGAGGAGCCTATTATAATTCACCCCTCCACTTT
CDR3: CASSLGGGAYYNSPLHF

J: TRBJ1-4
D: TRBD1
size: .
V: TRBV4-1
DNA: TGCGCCAGCAGCCACTTGACAGGGGTGTATGAAAAACTGTTTTTT
CDR3: CASSHLTGVYEKLFF

J: TRBJ2-2
D: .
size: .
V: TRBV7-9
DNA: TGTGCCAGCAGCTTTTCCAGGGGCTTCGGGGAGCTGTTTTTT
CDR3: CASSFSRGFGELFF

J: TRBJ1-4
D: TRBD1
size: .
V: TRBV18
DNA: TGTGCCAGCTCACCACCGGGACAGAGGCAGGAAAAACTGTTTTTT
CDR3: CASSPPGQRQEKLFF

J: TRBJ1-6
D: .
size: few
V: TRBV3-1/TRBV3-2
DNA: TGTGCCAGCAGTCTGCGACAGGTCCCTTCTTCACCCCTCCACTTT
CDR3: CASSLRQVPSSPLHF

J: TRBJ2-7
D: .
size: .
V: TRBV7-9
DNA: TGTGCCAGCGGGAGGAACTACGAGCAGTACTTC
CDR3: CASGRNYEQYF

J: TRBJ2-5
D: TRBD2
size: .
V: TRBV7-3
DNA: TGTGCCAGCAGCTATCTAGCGGGGTCCCAAGAGACCCAGTACTTC
CDR3: CASSYLAGSQETQYF

J: TRBJ2-5
D: .
size: .
V: TRBV4-3
DNA: TGCGCCAGCAGCCAAGACCCAGGGGCTCAAGAGACCCAGTACTTC
CDR3: CASSQDPGAQETQYF

J: TRBJ2-7
D: .
size: .
V: TRBV5-6
DNA: TGTGCCAGCAGCTGGAGGGCGGAGCAGTACTTC
CDR3: CASSWRAEQYF

J: TRBJ1-3
D: .
size: .
V: TRBV5-1
DNA: TGCGCCAGCAGCGGGGGGACGGGAGGAAACACCATATATTTT
CDR3: CASSGGTGGNTIYF

J: TRBJ1-1
D: .
size: .
V: TRBV7-9
DNA: TGTGCCAGCAGCTCCCGGGTACCCAACACTGAAGCTTTCTTT
CDR3: CASSSRVPNTEAFF